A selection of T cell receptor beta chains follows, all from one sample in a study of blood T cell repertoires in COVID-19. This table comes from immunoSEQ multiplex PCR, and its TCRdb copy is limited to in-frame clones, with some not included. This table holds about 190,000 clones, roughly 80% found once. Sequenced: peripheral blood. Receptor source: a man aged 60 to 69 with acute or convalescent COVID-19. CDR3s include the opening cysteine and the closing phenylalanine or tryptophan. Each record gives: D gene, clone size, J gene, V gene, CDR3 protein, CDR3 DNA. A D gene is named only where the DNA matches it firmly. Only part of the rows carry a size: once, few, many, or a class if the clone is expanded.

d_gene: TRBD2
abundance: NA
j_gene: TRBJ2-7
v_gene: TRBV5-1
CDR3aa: CASSSSGTSGTEQYF
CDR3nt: TGCGCCAGCAGCTCCTCCGGGACTAGCGGGACCGAGCAGTACTTC

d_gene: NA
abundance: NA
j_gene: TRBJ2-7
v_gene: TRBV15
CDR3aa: CATSRGGLEQYF
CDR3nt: TGTGCCACCAGCAGAGGGGGGCTCGAGCAGTACTTC

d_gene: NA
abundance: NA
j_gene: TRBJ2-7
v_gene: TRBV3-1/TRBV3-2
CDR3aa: CASSQDGGGLASSYEQYF
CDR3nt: TGTGCCAGCAGCCAAGATGGAGGAGGGCTAGCTAGCTCCTACGAGCAGTACTTC

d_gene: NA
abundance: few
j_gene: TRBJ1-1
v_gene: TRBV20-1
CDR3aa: CSAGLEAFF
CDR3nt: TGCAGTGCTGGACTTGAAGCTTTCTTT

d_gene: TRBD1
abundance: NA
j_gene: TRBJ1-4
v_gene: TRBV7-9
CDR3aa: CASGLTGRNEKLFF
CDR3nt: TGTGCCAGCGGGCTGACAGGGAGGAATGAAAAACTGTTTTTT

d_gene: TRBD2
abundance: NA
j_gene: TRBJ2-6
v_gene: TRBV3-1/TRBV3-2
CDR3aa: CASSPQGLAGGRQANVLTF
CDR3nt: TGTGCCAGCAGCCCCCAAGGCCTAGCGGGGGGCCGCCAGGCCAACGTCCTGACTTTC

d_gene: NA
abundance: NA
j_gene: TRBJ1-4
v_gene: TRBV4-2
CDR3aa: CASSLHEAQTNEKLFF
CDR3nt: TGTGCCAGCAGCCTACACGAGGCCCAAACTAATGAAAAACTGTTTTTT

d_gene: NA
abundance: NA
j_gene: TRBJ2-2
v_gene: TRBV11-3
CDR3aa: CASSSRTAGELFF
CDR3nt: TGTGCCAGCAGCTCCCGGACAGCCGGGGAGCTGTTTTTT

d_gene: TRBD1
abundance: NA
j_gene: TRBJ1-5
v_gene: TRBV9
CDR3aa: CASSVGTGGMPQHF
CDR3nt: TGTGCCAGCAGCGTCGGGACAGGGGGCATGCCCCAGCATTTT

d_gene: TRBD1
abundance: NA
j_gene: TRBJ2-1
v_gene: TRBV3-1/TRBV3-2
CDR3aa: CASSQEKAGQVYNEQFF
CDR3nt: TGTGCCAGCAGCCAAGAAAAGGCGGGACAGGTTTACAATGAGCAGTTCTTC

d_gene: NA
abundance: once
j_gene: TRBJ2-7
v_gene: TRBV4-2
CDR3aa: CASSQESTLPYEQYF
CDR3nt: TGTGCCAGCAGCCAAGAAAGCACTCTCCCCTACGAGCAGTACTTC

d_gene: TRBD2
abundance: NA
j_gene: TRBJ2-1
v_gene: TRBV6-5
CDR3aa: CASSYFGGEAYNEQFF
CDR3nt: TGTGCCAGCAGTTACTTCGGGGGGGAAGCCTACAATGAGCAGTTCTTC

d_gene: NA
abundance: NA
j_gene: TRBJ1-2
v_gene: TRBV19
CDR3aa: CASSIGGYWGYTF
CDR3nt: TGTGCCAGTAGTATCGGGGGATATTGGGGCTACACCTTC

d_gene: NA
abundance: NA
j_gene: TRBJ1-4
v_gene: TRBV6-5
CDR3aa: CASRGDVEKLFF
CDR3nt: TGTGCCAGCAGGGGAGACGTCGAAAAACTGTTTTTT

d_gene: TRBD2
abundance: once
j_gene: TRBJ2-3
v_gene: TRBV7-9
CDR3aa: CASSPYLGLGPTDTQYF
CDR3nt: TGTGCCAGCAGCCCGTACCTGGGACTAGGGCCTACAGATACGCAGTATTTT

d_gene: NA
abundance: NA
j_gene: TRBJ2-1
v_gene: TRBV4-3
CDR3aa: CASSQRGFYNEQFF
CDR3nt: TGCGCCAGCAGCCAGCGGGGATTCTACAATGAGCAGTTCTTC

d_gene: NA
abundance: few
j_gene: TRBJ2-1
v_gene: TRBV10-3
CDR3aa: CAISESIFSSRNEQFF
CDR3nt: TGTGCCATCAGTGAGTCGATCTTTAGCTCTCGCAATGAGCAGTTCTTC

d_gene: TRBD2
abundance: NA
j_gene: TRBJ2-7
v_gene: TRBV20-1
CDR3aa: CSASGGRVYEQYF
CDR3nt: TGCAGTGCTAGTGGCGGGAGGGTTTACGAGCAGTACTTC

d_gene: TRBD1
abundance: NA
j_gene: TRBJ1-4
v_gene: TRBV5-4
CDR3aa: CASSSRTGEPEKLFF
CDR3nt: TGTGCCAGCAGCTCTAGGACAGGGGAACCGGAAAAACTGTTTTTT

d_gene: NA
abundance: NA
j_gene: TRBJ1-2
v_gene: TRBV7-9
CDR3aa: CASSPGVYGYTF
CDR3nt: TGTGCCAGCAGCCCAGGGGTGTACGGCTACACCTTC

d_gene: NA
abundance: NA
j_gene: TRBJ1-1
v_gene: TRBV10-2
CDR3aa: CASSESIQHTEAFF
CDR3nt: TGCGCCAGCAGTGAGTCGATACAGCACACTGAAGCTTTCTTT

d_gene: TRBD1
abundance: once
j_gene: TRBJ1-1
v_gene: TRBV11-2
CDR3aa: CASSPWTGRTRTEAFF
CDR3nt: TGTGCCAGCAGCCCTTGGACAGGTAGAACAAGGACTGAAGCTTTCTTT

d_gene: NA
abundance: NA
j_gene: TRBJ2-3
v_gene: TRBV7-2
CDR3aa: CASSPDWILGDTQYF
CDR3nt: TGTGCCAGCAGCCCGGACTGGATCTTGGGAGATACGCAGTATTTT

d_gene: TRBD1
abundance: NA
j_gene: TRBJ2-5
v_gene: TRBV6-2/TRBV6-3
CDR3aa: CASSYDYLQGAPETQYF
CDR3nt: TGTGCCAGCAGTTACGACTACCTACAGGGGGCGCCGGAGACCCAGTACTTC

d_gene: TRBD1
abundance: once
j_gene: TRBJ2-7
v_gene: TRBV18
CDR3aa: CASSPPGQYEQYF
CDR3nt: TGTGCCAGCTCACCACCGGGACAGTACGAGCAGTACTTC

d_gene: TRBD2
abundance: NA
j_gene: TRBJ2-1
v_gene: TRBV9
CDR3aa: CASSGSTSGRARWFF
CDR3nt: TGTGCCAGCAGCGGGTCGACTAGCGGGAGGGCGAGGTGGTTCTTC

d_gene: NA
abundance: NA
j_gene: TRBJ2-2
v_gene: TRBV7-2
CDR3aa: CASSLAGNTGELFF
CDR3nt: TGTGCCAGCAGCTTAGCGGGCAACACCGGGGAGCTGTTTTTT

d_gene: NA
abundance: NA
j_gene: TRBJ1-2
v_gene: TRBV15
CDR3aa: CATSYDRYYGYTF
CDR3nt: TGTGCCACCAGTTACGACAGGTACTATGGCTACACCTTC

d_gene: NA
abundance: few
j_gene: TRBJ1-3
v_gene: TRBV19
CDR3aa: CASSDLYVGSSGNTIYF
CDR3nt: TGTGCCAGTAGTGATCTGTATGTTGGGAGCTCTGGAAACACCATATATTTT

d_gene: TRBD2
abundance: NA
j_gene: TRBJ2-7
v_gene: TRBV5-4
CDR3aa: CASSLPLAGGPGEQYF
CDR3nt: TGTGCCAGCAGCTTGCCACTAGCGGGAGGGCCTGGCGAGCAGTACTTC

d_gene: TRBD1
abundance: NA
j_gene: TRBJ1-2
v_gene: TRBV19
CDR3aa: CASNRGDRYYGYTF
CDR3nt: TGTGCCAGTAACAGAGGGGACAGGTACTATGGCTACACCTTC

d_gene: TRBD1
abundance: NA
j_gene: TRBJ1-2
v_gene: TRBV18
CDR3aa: CASSRPGQGANYGYTF
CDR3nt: TGTGCCAGCTCACGACCGGGACAGGGTGCAAACTATGGCTACACCTTC

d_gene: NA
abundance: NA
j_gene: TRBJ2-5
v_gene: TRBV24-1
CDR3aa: CATSSRGTQYF
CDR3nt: TGTGCCACCAGTAGCCGGGGGACCCAGTACTTC

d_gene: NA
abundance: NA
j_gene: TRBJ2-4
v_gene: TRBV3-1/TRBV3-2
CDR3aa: CASSQENSDIQYF
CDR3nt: TGTGCCAGCAGCCAAGAGAATTCGGACATTCAGTACTTC

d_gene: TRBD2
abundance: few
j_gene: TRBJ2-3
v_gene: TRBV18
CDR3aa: CASSPPGGGLWDYTQYF
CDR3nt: TGTGCCAGCTCACCACCAGGCGGGGGGCTGTGGGACTATACGCAGTATTTT

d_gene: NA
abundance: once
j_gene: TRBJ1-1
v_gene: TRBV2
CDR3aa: CASSDEVLTEAFF
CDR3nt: TGTGCCAGCAGTGACGAGGTCCTCACTGAAGCTTTCTTT

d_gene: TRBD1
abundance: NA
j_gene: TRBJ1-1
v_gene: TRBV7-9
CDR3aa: CASSSGGAGGDGAEAFF
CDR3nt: TGTGCCAGCAGCTCCGGAGGGGCAGGGGGCGACGGAGCTGAAGCTTTCTTT

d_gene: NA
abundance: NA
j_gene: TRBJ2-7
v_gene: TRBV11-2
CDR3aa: CASSIETAYEQYF
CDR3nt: TGTGCCAGCAGCATAGAGACAGCCTACGAGCAGTACTTC

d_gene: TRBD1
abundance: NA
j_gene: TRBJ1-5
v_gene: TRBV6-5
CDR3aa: CASSMDRINQPQHF
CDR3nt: TGTGCCAGCAGTATGGACAGGATCAATCAGCCCCAGCATTTT

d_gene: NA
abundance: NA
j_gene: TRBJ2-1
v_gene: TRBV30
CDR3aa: CAWSAGEQFF
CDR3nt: TGTGCCTGGAGTGCCGGGGAGCAGTTCTTC

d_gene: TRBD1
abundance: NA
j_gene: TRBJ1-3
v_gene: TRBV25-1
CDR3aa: CASSTNRGWGNTIYF
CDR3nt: TGTGCCAGCAGTACAAACAGGGGTTGGGGAAACACCATATATTTT

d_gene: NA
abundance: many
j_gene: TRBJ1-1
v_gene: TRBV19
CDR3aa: CASSIRDGYTEAFF
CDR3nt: TGTGCCAGTAGTATCCGAGACGGGTACACTGAAGCTTTCTTT

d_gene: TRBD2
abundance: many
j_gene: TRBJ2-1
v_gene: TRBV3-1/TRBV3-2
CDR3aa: CASSQKLAGGPIEPSYNEQFF
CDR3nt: TGTGCCAGCAGCCAAAAATTAGCGGGGGGCCCGATAGAACCTTCCTACAATGAGCAGTTCTTC

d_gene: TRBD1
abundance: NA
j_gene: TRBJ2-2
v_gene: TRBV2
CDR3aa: CASNFLGGGRNTGELFF
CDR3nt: TGTGCCAGCAACTTCCTAGGGGGCGGTAGGAACACCGGGGAGCTGTTTTTT

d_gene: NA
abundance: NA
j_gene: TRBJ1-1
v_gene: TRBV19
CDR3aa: CASSFLTRGARTEAFF
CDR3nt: TGTGCCAGTAGTTTTCTCACCAGGGGCGCAAGGACTGAAGCTTTCTTT

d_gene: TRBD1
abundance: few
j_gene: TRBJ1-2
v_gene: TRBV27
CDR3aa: CASSLSETGYGYTF
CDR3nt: TGTGCCAGCAGTTTATCGGAGACAGGGTATGGCTACACCTTC

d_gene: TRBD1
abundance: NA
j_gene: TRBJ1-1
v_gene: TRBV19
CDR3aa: CASSMGLTGTGYLDTEAFF
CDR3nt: TGTGCCAGTAGCATGGGGCTGACCGGGACAGGGTATTTGGACACTGAAGCTTTCTTT

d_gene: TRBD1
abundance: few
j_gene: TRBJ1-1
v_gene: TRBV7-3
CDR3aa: CASSLTAGGNTEAFF
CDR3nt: TGTGCCAGCAGCTTAACGGCAGGGGGGAACACTGAAGCTTTCTTT

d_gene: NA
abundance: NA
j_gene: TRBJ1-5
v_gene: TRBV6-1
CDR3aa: CASSEAGTTNQPQHF
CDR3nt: TGTGCCAGCAGTGAAGCGGGCACCACAAATCAGCCCCAGCATTTT

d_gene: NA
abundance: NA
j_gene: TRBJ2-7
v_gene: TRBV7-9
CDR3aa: CASSREGFGYEQYF
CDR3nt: TGTGCCAGCAGCAGAGAGGGTTTCGGATACGAGCAGTACTTC

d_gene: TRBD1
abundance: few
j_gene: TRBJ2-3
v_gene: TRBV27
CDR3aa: CASSLLGQGASDTQYF
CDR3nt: TGTGCCAGCAGTTTATTGGGACAGGGGGCATCAGATACGCAGTATTTT

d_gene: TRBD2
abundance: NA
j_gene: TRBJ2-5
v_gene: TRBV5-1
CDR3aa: CASSGTSGRETQYF
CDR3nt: TGCGCCAGCAGCGGGACTAGCGGGAGAGAGACCCAGTACTTC